This entry lists 10 T cell receptor beta chains sequenced from one sample in a study of cytomegalovirus exposure and HLA in healthy donors (dated by TCRdb to about 2017). Library method: the immunoSEQ multiplex PCR assay. The multiplex PCR relied on a mix of 60 forward primers for TCR Vbeta segments and 13 reverse primers for TCR Jbeta segments. Held by TCRdb, this immuneACCESS table contains in-frame sequences only and omits some clones. Under half of the omission traces to an unresolved V gene where checked; the cause of the rest is unknown. This sample has 100,000 to 150,000 clones in its table, and around 78% of those were observed once. Roughly 3.5% of the sample comes from the top ten. The sequencing input was PBMCs. The receptor set was obtained from a man aged 40-49 years in good health and CMV-seronegative.

This clone was counted between two and nine times. The rearrangement joins TRBV6-1 to TRBJ2-3; TRBD2 matches 11 bases. Germline assignment: CDR1 MNHNS and CDR2 SASEGT. With 4 bases clipped from V and 5 bases from J, the junction kept 5 bases outside the gene matches. The CDR3 sequence is 15 residues long. The chain's CDR3 is CASSALAGGEDTQYF. The CDR3 DNA follows: TGTGCCAGCAGTGCCCTAGCGGGGGGTGAAGATACGCAGTATTTT.

The chain carries TRBV4-1 and TRBJ2-3; D ambiguous. The length of the CDR3 is 14 residues. Germline values: CDR1 MGHRA, CDR2 YSYEKL. Trimming stripped 0 bases from V and 5 bases from J, with 9 bases between. The CDR3 protein is CASSQEGTEDTQYF. In nucleotides, the CDR3 is TGCGCCAGCAGCCAAGAAGGAACAGAAGATACGCAGTATTTT.

This clone was detected only once. V and J are TRBV9 and TRBJ1-2; D may be TRBD1 (5 bases). V was cut by 5 bases and J by 4 bases, with 21 bases left in between. Germline V gene lookup returns CDR1 SGDLS and CDR2 YYNGEE. CDR3 size: 16 residues. This CDR3 is CASSPTGGNFLYGYTF. The CDR3 DNA reads as TGTGCCAGCAGTCCTACGGGGGGAAACTTCCTCTATGGCTACACCTTC.

The chain employs TRBV19 and TRBJ2-1; TRBD2 aligns across 9 bases. This CDR3 region has 14 residues. V lost 5 bases, J lost 4 bases, and 3 bases stayed unmatched. CDR1 is LNHDA, CDR2 SQIVND, per germline (reference sequence). The CDR3 coding sequence is TGTGCCAGTAGTGCGGGGGGGCCTTACAATGAGCAGTTCTTC. Its protein product is CASSAGGPYNEQFF.

The chain combines TRBV12-5 with TRBJ1-1; TRBD1 matches at 9 bases. Germline lookup yields CDR1 LGHNT and CDR2 FRNRAP. Germline trimming cut 0 bases from V and 1 base from J; bases unmatched to any gene: 6. This CDR3 comprises 17 residues. The CDR3 spells CASGLVQGQGWNTEAFF. The CDR3 coding sequence is TGTGCTAGTGGTTTGGTACAGGGACAGGGATGGAACACTGAAGCTTTCTTT.

V is TRBV7-2 and J is TRBJ2-3, with D hard to call. CDR1 SGHTA and CDR2 FQGNSA come from the germline V gene. Trimming removed 3 bases from V and 4 bases from J, with 11 bases in between. CDR3 length equals 14 residues. This CDR3 is CASSLRRTSDTQYF. The CDR3 DNA is TGTGCCAGCAGCTTGAGGAGAACCTCAGATACGCAGTATTTT.

The V gene is TRBV6-1, the J gene TRBJ2-5; the D gene is possibly TRBD2 (7 bases). Looked up from germline, CDR1 is MNHNS and CDR2 is SASEGT. V lost 3 bases to trimming and J lost 2 bases, with 10 bases between them. This CDR3 is 14 amino acids long. The CDR3 sequence: CASSERGPQETQYF. The CDR3, as DNA: TGTGCCAGCAGTGAGCGGGGGCCACAAGAGACCCAGTACTTC.

This clone was seen only once. CDR3 DNA sequence: TGTGCCAGCAGTGATTTACAGGGTTGGGGTGGCTACACCTTC. Its translation: CASSDLQGWGGYTF. The rearrangement uses TRBV6-1 and TRBJ1-2, with D possibly TRBD1 on 6 matching bases. The V gene lost 3 bases and the J gene lost 7 bases, with 15 bases spanning the gap. The CDR3 loop spans 14 amino acids. Germline V gene data show CDR1 as MNHNS and CDR2 as SASEGT.

The CDR3 sequence: CASSLYGGNTEAFF. The CDR3 coding sequence is TGTGCCAGCAGCTTATACGGAGGGAACACTGAAGCTTTCTTT. The chain carries TRBV7-3 and TRBJ1-1; D gene ambiguous. V lost 2 bases and J 1 base, leaving 8 bases between the germline ends. Germline V lookup: CDR1 SGHTA, CDR2 FQGTGA. The CDR3 extends over 14 amino acids.

The V gene is TRBV4-3, the J gene TRBJ1-4; no definite D call. CDR3 length: 15 amino acids. Per germline, CDR1 LGHNA and CDR2 YSLEER. Trimming left V 0 bases short and J 8 bases short, with 13 bases between. The CDR3 is CASSQEGRYEEKLFF. The CDR3 DNA is TGCGCCAGCAGCCAAGAGGGCCGGTATGAGGAAAAACTGTTTTTT.